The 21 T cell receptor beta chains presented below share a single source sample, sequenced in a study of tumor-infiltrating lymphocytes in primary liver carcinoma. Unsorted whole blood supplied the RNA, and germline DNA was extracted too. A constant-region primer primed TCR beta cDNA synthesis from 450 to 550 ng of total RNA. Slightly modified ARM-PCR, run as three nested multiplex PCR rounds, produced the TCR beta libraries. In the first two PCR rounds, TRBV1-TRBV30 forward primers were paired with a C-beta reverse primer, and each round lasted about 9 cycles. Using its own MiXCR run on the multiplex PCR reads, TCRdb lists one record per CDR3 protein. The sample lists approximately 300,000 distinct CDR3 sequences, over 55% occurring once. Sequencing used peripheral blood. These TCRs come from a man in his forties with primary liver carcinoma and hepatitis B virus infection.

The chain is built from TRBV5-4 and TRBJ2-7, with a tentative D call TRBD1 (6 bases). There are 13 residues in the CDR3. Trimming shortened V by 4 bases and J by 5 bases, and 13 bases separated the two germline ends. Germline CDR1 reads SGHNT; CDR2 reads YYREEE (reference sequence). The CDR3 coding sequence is TGTGCCAGCAGCACCGGGACATCTGACGAGCAGTACTTC. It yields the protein CASSTGTSDEQYF.

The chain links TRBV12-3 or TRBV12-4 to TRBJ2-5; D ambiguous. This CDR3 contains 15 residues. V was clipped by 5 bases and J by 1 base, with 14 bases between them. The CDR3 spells CASSPQLGPQETQYF. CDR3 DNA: TGTGCCAGCAGTCCCCAGTTGGGCCCCCAAGAGACCCAGTACTTC.

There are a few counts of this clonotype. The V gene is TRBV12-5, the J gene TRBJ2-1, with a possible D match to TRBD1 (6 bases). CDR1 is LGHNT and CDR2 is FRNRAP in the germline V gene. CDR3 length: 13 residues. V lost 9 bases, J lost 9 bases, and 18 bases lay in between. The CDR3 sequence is CASQTRQGTEQFF. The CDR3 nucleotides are TGTGCTAGCCAAACGAGGCAGGGGACTGAGCAGTTCTTC.

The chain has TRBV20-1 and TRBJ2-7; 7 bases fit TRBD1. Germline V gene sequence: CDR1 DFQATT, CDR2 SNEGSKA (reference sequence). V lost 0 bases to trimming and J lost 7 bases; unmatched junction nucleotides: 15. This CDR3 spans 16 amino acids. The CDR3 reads CSARDLHTDKQGEQYF. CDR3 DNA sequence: TGCAGTGCTAGAGATCTCCATACGGATAAACAGGGGGAGCAGTACTTC.

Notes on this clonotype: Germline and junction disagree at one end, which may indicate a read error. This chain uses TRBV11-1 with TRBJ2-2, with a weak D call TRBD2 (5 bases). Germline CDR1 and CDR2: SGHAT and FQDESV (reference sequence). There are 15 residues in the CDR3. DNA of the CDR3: TGTGCCAGCAGCTATCGCGCTGCTGTCACCGGGGATCTGTTTTTT. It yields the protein CASSYRAAVTGDLFF.

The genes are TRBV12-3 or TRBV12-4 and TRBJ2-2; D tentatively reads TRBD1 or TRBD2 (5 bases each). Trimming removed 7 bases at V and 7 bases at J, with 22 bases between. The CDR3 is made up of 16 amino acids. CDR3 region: CASTDGGSGSIGELFF. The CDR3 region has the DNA TGTGCCAGCACCGATGGGGGTAGTGGGAGTATCGGGGAGCTGTTTTTT.

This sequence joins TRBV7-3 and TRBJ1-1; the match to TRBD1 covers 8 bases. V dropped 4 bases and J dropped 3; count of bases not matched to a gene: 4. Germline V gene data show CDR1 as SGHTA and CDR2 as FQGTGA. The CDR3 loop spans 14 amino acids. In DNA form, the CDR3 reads TGTGCCAGCAGCTCCAGGGGGCAGGACACTGAAGCTTTCTTT. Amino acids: CASSSRGQDTEAFF.

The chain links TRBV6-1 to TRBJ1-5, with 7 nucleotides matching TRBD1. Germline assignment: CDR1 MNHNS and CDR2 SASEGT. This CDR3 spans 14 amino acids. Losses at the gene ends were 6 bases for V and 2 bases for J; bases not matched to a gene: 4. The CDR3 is CASRIGTGNQPQHF. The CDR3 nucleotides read TGTGCCAGCAGGATTGGGACAGGCAATCAGCCCCAGCATTTT.

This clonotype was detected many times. The CDR3 nucleotides read TGTGCCAGCAGTGTTTACCGGGAGGGGGGCACAGATACGCAGTATTTT. The encoded protein is CASSVYREGGTDTQYF. The chain joins TRBV12-3 or TRBV12-4 to TRBJ2-3, with TRBD2 matching 8 bases. Germline trimming cut 5 bases from V and 1 base from J; bases unmatched to any gene: 8. The CDR3 length is 16 residues.

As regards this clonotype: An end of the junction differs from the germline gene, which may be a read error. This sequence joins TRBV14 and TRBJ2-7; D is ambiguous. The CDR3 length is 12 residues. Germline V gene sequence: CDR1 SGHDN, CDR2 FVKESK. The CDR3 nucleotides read TGTGCCAGCAGCCAAGCCGGGTACGACCAGTACTTC. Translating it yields CASSQAGYDQYF. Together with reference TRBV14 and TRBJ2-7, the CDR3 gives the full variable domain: EAGVTQFPSHSVIEKGQTVTLRCDPISGHDNLYWYRRVMGKEIKFLLHFVKESKQDESGMPNNRFLAERTGGTYSTLKVQPAELEDSGVYFCASSQAGYDQYFGPGTRLTVT.

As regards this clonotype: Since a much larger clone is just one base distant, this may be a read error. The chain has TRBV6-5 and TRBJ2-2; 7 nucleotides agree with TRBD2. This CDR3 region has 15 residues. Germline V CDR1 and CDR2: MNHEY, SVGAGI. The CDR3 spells CASSYGGRGTVELFF. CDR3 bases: TGTGCCAGCAGTTACGGCGGGAGAGGCACCGTGGAGCTGTTTTTT.

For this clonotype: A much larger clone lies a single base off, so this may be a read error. This CDR3 is CSVEDRGHTLNEQFF. CDR3 DNA sequence: TGCAGCGTTGAAGATCGGGGACATACTCTGAATGAGCAGTTCTTC. V and J are TRBV29-1 and TRBJ2-1; D perhaps matches TRBD1 (6 bases). The CDR3 consists of 15 residues. The germline CDR1 and CDR2 sequences are SQVTM and ANQGSEA. V was clipped by 0 bases and J by 7 bases, with 16 bases between them.

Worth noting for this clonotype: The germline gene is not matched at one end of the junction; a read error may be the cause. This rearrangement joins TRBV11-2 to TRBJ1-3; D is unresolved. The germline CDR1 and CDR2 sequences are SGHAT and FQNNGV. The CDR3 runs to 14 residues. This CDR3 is CASSQTSSGSTIYF. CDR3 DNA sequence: TGTGCCAGCAGCCAAACATCCTCTGGAAGCACCATATATTTT.

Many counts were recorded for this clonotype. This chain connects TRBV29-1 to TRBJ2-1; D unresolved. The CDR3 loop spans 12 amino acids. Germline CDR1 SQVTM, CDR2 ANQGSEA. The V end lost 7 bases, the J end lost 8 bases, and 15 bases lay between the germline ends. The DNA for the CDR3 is TGCAGCGCATCTAGATATAGTGATGAGCAGTTCTTC. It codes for CSASRYSDEQFF.

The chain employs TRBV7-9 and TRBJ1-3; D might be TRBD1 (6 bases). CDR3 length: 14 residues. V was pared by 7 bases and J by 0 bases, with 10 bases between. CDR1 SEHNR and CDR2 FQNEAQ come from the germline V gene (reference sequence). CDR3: CASKMDSSGNTIYF. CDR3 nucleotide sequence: TGTGCCAGCAAGATGGACAGCTCTGGAAACACCATATATTTT.

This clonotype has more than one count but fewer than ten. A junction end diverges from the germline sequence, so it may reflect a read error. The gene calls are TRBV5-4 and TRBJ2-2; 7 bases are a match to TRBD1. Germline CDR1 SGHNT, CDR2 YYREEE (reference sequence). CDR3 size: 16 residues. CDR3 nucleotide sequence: TGTGTCAGCAGCCCCCCCGGGACAGCGAACACCGGGGAGCTGTTTTTT. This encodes CVSSPPGTANTGELFF.

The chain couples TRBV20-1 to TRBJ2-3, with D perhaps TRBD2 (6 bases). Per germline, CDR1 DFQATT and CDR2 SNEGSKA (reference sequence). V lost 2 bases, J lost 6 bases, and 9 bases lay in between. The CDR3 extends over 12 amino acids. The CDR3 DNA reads TGCAGTGCTAGACTAGCGAGCGATACGCAGTATTTT. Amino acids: CSARLASDTQYF.

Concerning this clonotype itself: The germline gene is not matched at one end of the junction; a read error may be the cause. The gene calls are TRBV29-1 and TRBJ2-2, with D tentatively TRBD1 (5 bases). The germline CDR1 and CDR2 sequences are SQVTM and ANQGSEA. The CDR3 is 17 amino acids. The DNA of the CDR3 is TGCGGCGTTGAACTGTCAGAACCGCGACAGAACGCCGGGGAGCTGTTTTTT. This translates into CGVELSEPRQNAGELFF.

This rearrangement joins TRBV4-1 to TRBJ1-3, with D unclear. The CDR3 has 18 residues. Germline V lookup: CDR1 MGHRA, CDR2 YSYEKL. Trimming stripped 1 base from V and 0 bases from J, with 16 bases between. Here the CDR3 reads CASSQGLIQVSSGNTIYF. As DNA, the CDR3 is TGCGCCAGCAGCCAAGGTTTAATACAAGTCTCCTCTGGAAACACCATATATTTT.

The CDR3 sequence: CASSPGRGTGSYEQYF. The CDR3, as DNA: TGCGCCAGCAGCCCCGGACGGGGAACGGGCTCCTACGAGCAGTACTTC. The chain couples TRBV4-3 to TRBJ2-7; D may be TRBD2 (5 bases). V gave up 4 bases and J gave up 0 bases, with 16 bases separating them. The V gene's germline CDR1 is LGHNA and CDR2 YSLEER. This CDR3 region has 16 residues.

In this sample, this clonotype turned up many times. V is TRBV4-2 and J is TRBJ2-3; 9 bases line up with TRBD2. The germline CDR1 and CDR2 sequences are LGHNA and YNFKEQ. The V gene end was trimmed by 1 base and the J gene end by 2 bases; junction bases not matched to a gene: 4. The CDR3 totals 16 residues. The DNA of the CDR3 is TGTGCCAGCAGCCAAGCGCCGGGACTAGCCACAGATACGCAGTATTTT. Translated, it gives CASSQAPGLATDTQYF.